This T cell receptor beta chain was sequenced in a study of blood T cell repertoires in COVID-19. Looking at the study overall: The United States, Italy and Spain were the sources of the acute and convalescent COVID-19 samples. Sources were T cells, B-cell-depleted T cells, or PBMCs; the material itself was cDNA or gDNA.

The method was immunoSEQ multiplex PCR; TCRdb's version includes in-frame clones alone and lacks a portion of them. The sample yields roughly 100,000 clones, around 80% seen once. Deletions cut 3 bases from V and 7 bases from J, with 10 bases between. The germline V gene encodes CDR1 KGHSH and CDR2 LQKENI. The CDR3 extends over 12 amino acids. This sequence originates from an elderly man with COVID-19, enrolled during active disease. Sequenced input: peripheral blood. The chain carries TRBV18 and TRBJ2-7; tentative D call: TRBD2 (5 bases). CDR3 sequence (DNA): TGTGCCAGCTCACCCGGACGGGAAGAGCAGTACTTC. Translated, it gives CASSPGREEQYF.